A single sample is the source of the 32 T cell receptor beta chains below, sequenced in a study of blood T cell repertoires in COVID-19. Sequencing used immunoSEQ multiplex PCR; TCRdb keeps in-frame clones, though not all of them. The top ten clones hold roughly 3.9% of a sample with roughly 350,000 clones, around 85% of them seen once. Sequencing was done on a sample of peripheral blood. Source of these receptors: a young woman with acute or convalescent COVID-19.

The CDR3 spells CASSLALLTEAFF. The DNA for the CDR3 is TGTGCCAGCAGCTTAGCTCTACTCACTGAAGCTTTCTTT. This chain links TRBV11-2 with TRBJ1-1; D gene unclear. Per the germline V gene, CDR1 is SGHAT and CDR2 is FQNNGV. Trimming shortened V by 1 base and J by 4 bases, and 7 bases separated the two germline ends. CDR3 length equals 13 residues. Using reference TRBV11-2 and TRBJ1-1 for the parts outside the CDR3, the full variable domain is EAGVAQSPRYKIIEKRQSVAFWCNPISGHATLYWYQQILGQGPKLLIQFQNNGVVDDSQLPKDRFSAERLKGVDSTLKIQPAKLEDSAVYLCASSLALLTEAFFGQGTRLTVV.

The chain is built from TRBV3-1 (or the pseudogene TRBV3-2) and TRBJ1-6; maybe TRBD1 (5 bases). The V end lost 0 bases, the J end lost 7 bases, and 16 bases lay between the germline ends. Germline values: CDR1 LGHDT, CDR2 YNNKEL (reference sequence). The CDR3 has 17 amino acids. For the CDR3, the DNA is TGTGCCAGCAGCCAAGATGGGGCACGGCGATGGAATTCACCCCTCCACTTT. Protein sequence: CASSQDGARRWNSPLHF.

This chain uses TRBV6-1 with TRBJ2-7; D is possibly TRBD1 (5 bases). Germline lookup yields CDR1 MNHNS and CDR2 SASEGT. Between the trimmed V and J ends, which lost 3 bases and 1 base, there was a span of 10 bases. This CDR3 is built from 14 residues. The CDR3 sequence: CASSEQGASYEQYF. The CDR3 bases are TGTGCCAGCAGTGAGCAGGGTGCGTCCTACGAGCAGTACTTC.

This chain uses TRBV2 with TRBJ1-3; tentative D call: TRBD1 (5 bases). This CDR3 has 13 amino acids. V lost 3 bases and J lost 8, with 11 bases in between. Germline CDR1 and CDR2: SNHLY and FYNNEI. The CDR3 loop reads CASSDRVLYTIYF. In nucleotides, the CDR3 is TGTGCCAGCAGTGACAGGGTGCTATACACCATATATTTT.

The chain employs TRBV4-2 and TRBJ2-5, with a tentative D call TRBD1 (5 bases). Germline CDR1 reads LGHNA; CDR2 reads YNFKEQ. Trimming took off 0 bases at V and 4 bases at J, with 15 bases between the two ends. The CDR3 sequence is 16 residues long. CDR3 residues: CASSQDGTGSTETQYF. The DNA of the CDR3 is TGTGCCAGCAGCCAAGATGGCACAGGCAGCACAGAGACCCAGTACTTC.

V gene TRBV4-2 combines with J gene TRBJ2-1; D ambiguous. The germline V gene has CDR1 LGHNA and CDR2 YNFKEQ. Trimming removed 2 bases at V and 1 base at J, with 12 bases between. The CDR3 has 16 residues. As DNA, the CDR3 is TGTGCCAGCAGCCAACCTCTCAGGAAATCCTACAATGAGCAGTTCTTC. It specifies CASSQPLRKSYNEQFF.

V gene TRBV4-1 combines with J gene TRBJ2-5; the match to TRBD2 covers 9 bases. V lost 0 bases to trimming and J lost 6 bases; unmatched junction nucleotides: 5. Germline assignment: CDR1 MGHRA and CDR2 YSYEKL. The CDR3 runs to 15 residues. DNA for the CDR3: TGCGCCAGCAGCCAAGATAGCGGGGGTGTGCAGACCCAGTACTTC. It encodes CASSQDSGGVQTQYF.

The chain is built from TRBV6-5 and TRBJ2-7; tentatively, D is TRBD1 (6 bases). The CDR3 consists of 13 residues. Trimming pared 3 bases from V and 6 bases from J, leaving 12 bases between. Germline lookup yields CDR1 MNHEY and CDR2 SVGAGI. The CDR3 DNA reads as TGTGCCAGCAGTTATGGCAGGGGTGGCGAGCAGTACTTC. Protein: CASSYGRGGEQYF.

This sequence joins TRBV3-1 (or the pseudogene TRBV3-2) and TRBJ1-1; D not resolved. Germline V gives CDR1 LGHDT, CDR2 YNNKEL (reference sequence). The length of the CDR3 is 13 residues. Trimming took off 0 bases at V and 8 bases at J, with 10 bases between the two ends. CDR3 nucleotide sequence: TGTGCCAGCAGCCAAGACAACTGGGCGGAAGCTTTCTTT. Translation gives CASSQDNWAEAFF.

This chain joins TRBV5-4 and TRBJ1-1; D is unresolved. The V end lost 2 bases, the J end lost 11 bases, and 16 bases lay between the germline ends. Germline loops: CDR1 SGHNT, CDR2 YYREEE (reference sequence). The CDR3 is 13 residues long. The CDR3 DNA reads TGTGCCAGCAGCTTAGCCCCATCATATTGGGCTTTCTTT. Encoded protein: CASSLAPSYWAFF. Filled out from reference TRBV5-4 and TRBJ1-1, the complete variable domain reads ETGVTQSPTHLIKTRGQQVTLRCSSQSGHNTVSWYQQALGQGPQFIFQYYREEENGRGNFPPRFSGLQFPNYSSELNVNALELDDSALYLCASSLAPSYWAFFGQGTRLTVV.

The genes are TRBV5-8 and TRBJ1-1; possibly TRBD1 for D (5 bases). The germline V and J ends were trimmed by 0 bases and 1 base, with 10 bases remaining between them. This CDR3 has 15 residues. Per the germline V gene, CDR1 is SGHTS and CDR2 is YDEGEE. The CDR3 DNA reads as TGTGCCAGCAGCTTGGGCGACAGTACGAACACTGAAGCTTTCTTT. It translates to CASSLGDSTNTEAFF.

The chain joins TRBV9 to TRBJ1-1; D may be TRBD1 (5 bases). This CDR3 has 17 residues. Between the trimmed V and J ends, which lost 0 bases and 1 base, there was a span of 16 bases. CDR1 is SGDLS and CDR2 is YYNGEE in the germline V gene. The CDR3 sequence: CASSVGPVAGPNTEAFF. The CDR3 coding sequence is TGTGCCAGCAGCGTAGGCCCCGTGGCAGGGCCGAACACTGAAGCTTTCTTT.

With respect to this clone: This same CDR3 is encoded by further DNA sequences in the sample. The genes are TRBV6-1 and TRBJ2-7; 9 bases match TRBD1. This CDR3 region has 15 residues. Germline assignment: CDR1 MNHNS and CDR2 SASEGT. Trimming cost V 2 bases and J 1 base; bases outside gene matches: 3. CDR3 loop: CASSEPGQGSYEQYF. In DNA, the CDR3 is TGTGCCAGCAGTGAACCGGGACAGGGTTCCTACGAGCAGTACTTC.

The chain has TRBV18 and TRBJ1-6, with D perhaps matching TRBD1 (5 bases). Germline values: CDR1 KGHSH, CDR2 LQKENI. The CDR3 has 13 amino acids. V was trimmed by 6 bases and J by 7 bases, leaving 10 bases between them. CDR3 loop: CASSSTENSPLHF. The CDR3 bases are TGTGCCAGCTCGTCGACAGAGAATTCACCCCTCCACTTT. The full variable domain, rest sourced from reference TRBV18 and TRBJ1-6, is NAGVMQNPRHLVRRRGQEARLRCSPMKGHSHVYWYRQLPEEGLKFMVYLQKENIIDESGMPKERFSAEFPKEGPSILRIQQVVRGDSAAYFCASSSTENSPLHFGNGTRLTVT.

This chain joins TRBV5-6 and TRBJ1-1; 7 bases are shared with TRBD1. V gave up 3 bases and J gave up 11 bases; unmatched junction bases: 7. In germline, CDR1 is SGHDT, CDR2 YYEEEE. This CDR3 has 12 residues. The CDR3 reads CASSSTTGWAFF. CDR3 nucleotide sequence: TGTGCCAGCAGCTCGACGACAGGGTGGGCTTTCTTT.

The chain is built from TRBV25-1 and TRBJ1-1; D gene uncertain. Germline V gene data show CDR1 as MGHDK and CDR2 as SYGVNS. V lost 3 bases and J 5 bases, leaving 19 bases between the germline ends. The CDR3 spans 16 residues. Written as DNA, the CDR3 is TGTGCCAGCAGTGACCAAGGGAGGTCTGGGTTGACTGAAGCTTTCTTT. Protein product: CASSDQGRSGLTEAFF.

As regards this clone: The identical CDR3 is also encoded by other nucleotide sequences in the sample. This sequence joins TRBV4-1 and TRBJ1-5, with D perhaps TRBD1 (6 bases). The CDR3 extends over 14 amino acids. V dropped 0 bases and J dropped 4 bases, with 7 bases sitting between them. Germline-derived CDR1 and CDR2 are MGHRA and YSYEKL. CDR3 amino acids: CASSQDRGNQPQHF. The CDR3 DNA follows: TGCGCCAGCAGCCAAGACAGGGGAAATCAGCCCCAGCATTTT.

This clone was detected only once. This sequence joins TRBV5-1 and TRBJ1-6; 8 bases are a match to TRBD1. The germline V gene encodes CDR1 SGHRS and CDR2 YFSETQ. Unmatched junction bases numbered 9, after V lost 4 bases and J lost 3 bases. The CDR3 consists of 17 residues. The CDR3 nucleotides read TGCGCCAGCAGCGAAGAAACCGGGACAGGCTATAATTCACCCCTCCACTTT. Residues: CASSEETGTGYNSPLHF.

V and J are TRBV5-1 and TRBJ1-1; possible D gene TRBD1, 5 bases. This CDR3 contains 16 residues. The germline V and J ends were trimmed by 1 base and 5 bases, with 18 bases remaining between them. Germline V CDR1 and CDR2: SGHRS, YFSETQ. CDR3 region: CASSLLAWQGGTEAFF. CDR3 DNA sequence: TGCGCCAGCAGCTTGTTAGCTTGGCAGGGTGGGACTGAAGCTTTCTTT.

This clone appeared a single time. The V gene is TRBV9, the J gene TRBJ1-3, with TRBD1 matching 7 bases. The V gene end was trimmed by 6 bases and the J gene end by 2 bases; junction bases not matched to a gene: 8. CDR3 size: 15 residues. The V gene's germline CDR1 is SGDLS and CDR2 YYNGEE. CDR3 sequence: CASTRQGSTGNTIYF. DNA for the CDR3: TGTGCCAGCACTAGACAGGGTTCAACTGGAAACACCATATATTTT.

V is TRBV25-1 and J is TRBJ2-6, with 10 nucleotides matching TRBD1. The length of the CDR3 is 17 residues. J was trimmed by 0 bases and V by 7 bases; bases with no gene match: 6. The germline CDR1 and CDR2 sequences are MGHDK and SYGVNS. CDR3 in DNA: TGTGCCAGCACGGCCGGGACAGGGGTCTCTGGGGCCAACGTCCTGACTTTC. It yields the protein CASTAGTGVSGANVLTF. The full variable domain, in which reference TRBV25-1 and TRBJ2-6 provide the parts outside the CDR3, is EADIYQTPRYLVIGTGKKITLECSQTMGHDKMYWYQQDPGMELHLIHYSYGVNSTEKGDLSSESTVSRIRTEHFPLTLESARPSHTSQYLCASTAGTGVSGANVLTFGAGSRLTVL.

This clone was recorded only once. V gene TRBV9 combines with J gene TRBJ1-4; D gene ambiguous. Germline assignment: CDR1 SGDLS and CDR2 YYNGEE. The V and J ends lost 3 bases and 8 bases respectively, with 11 bases between them. This CDR3 is built from 13 residues. The CDR3 reads CASSERTGEKLFF. As DNA, the CDR3 is TGTGCCAGCAGCGAGCGGACGGGAGAAAAACTGTTTTTT. The full variable domain, rest sourced from reference TRBV9 and TRBJ1-4, is DSGVTQTPKHLITATGQRVTLRCSPRSGDLSVYWYQQSLDQGLQFLIQYYNGEERAKGNILERFSAQQFPDLHSELNLSSLELGDSALYFCASSERTGEKLFFGSGTQLSVL.

The genes are TRBV19 and TRBJ1-3; D gene ambiguous. Trimming removed 5 bases from V and 7 bases from J, with 18 bases in between. This CDR3 has 15 residues. Germline-derived CDR1 and CDR2 are LNHDA and SQIVND (reference sequence). CDR3 amino acids: CASSLQLAYLNTIYF. Here the CDR3 DNA reads TGTGCCAGTAGTCTACAGCTGGCTTACCTCAACACCATATATTTT. Full variable domain (missing parts from reference TRBV19 and TRBJ1-3): DGGITQSPKYLFRKEGQNVTLSCEQNLNHDAMYWYRQDPGQGLRLIYYSQIVNDFQKGDIAEGYSVSREKKESFPLTVTSAQKNPTAFYLCASSLQLAYLNTIYFGEGSWLTVV.

The V gene is TRBV5-1, the J gene TRBJ1-5, with D unclear. The CDR3 sequence is 15 residues long. The V end was cut by 3 bases, the J end by 0 bases, with 10 bases between. Germline V CDR1 and CDR2: SGHRS, YFSETQ. CDR3 DNA: TGCGCCAGCAGCTCCGACCCGGGTAGCAATCAGCCCCAGCATTTT. Translation gives CASSSDPGSNQPQHF.

The chain recombines TRBV5-1 with TRBJ2-5, with a weak D call TRBD1 (5 bases). Germline CDR1 reads SGHRS; CDR2 reads YFSETQ. The CDR3 has 15 amino acids. V lost 5 bases and J 1 base, leaving 15 bases between the germline ends. The CDR3 reads CASRFQTVSQETQYF. The CDR3, as DNA: TGCGCCAGCAGATTTCAGACAGTAAGCCAAGAGACCCAGTACTTC. Together with reference TRBV5-1 and TRBJ2-5, the CDR3 gives the full variable domain: KAGVTQTPRYLIKTRGQQVTLSCSPISGHRSVSWYQQTPGQGLQFLFEYFSETQRNKGNFPGRFSGRQFSNSRSEMNVSTLELGDSALYLCASRFQTVSQETQYFGPGTRLLVL.

This clone was counted a single time. This chain uses TRBV7-9 with TRBJ2-7; TRBD1 is a possible D gene (6 bases). Trimming removed 1 base at V and 6 bases at J, with 13 bases between. Germline V gene lookup returns CDR1 SEHNR and CDR2 FQNEAQ (reference sequence). The CDR3 is 14 residues long. The CDR3, as DNA: TGTGCCAGCAGCTTAGATCTGGGGGCGGGCGAGCAGTACTTC. It codes for CASSLDLGAGEQYF.

The DNA of the CDR3 is TGCGCCAGCAGCTTGGCCGTACTAGCGGGAGCGGTTGCAGAGACCCAGTACTTC. Protein sequence: CASSLAVLAGAVAETQYF. This chain links TRBV5-1 with TRBJ2-5, with 11 bases lining up with TRBD2. The CDR3 length is 18 residues. The J segment lost 4 bases and the V segment lost 0 bases, leaving 11 bases of the junction unmatched. The germline V gene encodes CDR1 SGHRS and CDR2 YFSETQ.

In nucleotides, the CDR3 is TGTGCCAGCAGCCCCCGCGGGGCTAGCGCAAATGCCTACAATGAGCAGTTCTTC. The encoded protein is CASSPRGASANAYNEQFF. V and J are TRBV7-9 and TRBJ2-1; D may be TRBD2 (6 bases). CDR3 size: 18 residues. Germline CDR1 and CDR2: SEHNR and FQNEAQ (reference sequence). The V end was cut by 5 bases, the J end by 2 bases, with 22 bases between. The whole variable domain, remainder taken from reference TRBV7-9 and TRBJ2-1, is DTGVSQNPRHKITKRGQNVTFRCDPISEHNRLYWYRQTLGQGPEFLTYFQNEAQLEKSRLLSDRFSAERPKGSFSTLEIQRTEQGDSAMYLCASSPRGASANAYNEQFFGPGTRLTVL.

This chain connects TRBV27 to TRBJ1-5; tentatively, D is TRBD1 (5 bases). Germline lookup yields CDR1 MNHEY and CDR2 SMNVEV (reference sequence). The CDR3 consists of 12 residues. Trimming removed 3 bases from V and 9 bases from J, with 9 bases in between. The CDR3 protein is CASSFQGGPQHF. CDR3 sequence (DNA): TGTGCCAGCAGTTTTCAGGGAGGGCCCCAGCATTTT.

Written as DNA, the CDR3 is TGTGCCAGCAGCTTAGTTACGCAAAAAGGGGTAAACACTGAAGCTTTCTTT. Protein product: CASSLVTQKGVNTEAFF. The V gene is TRBV7-9, the J gene TRBJ1-1; a weak D match, TRBD1 (5 bases). The V and J ends lost 1 base and 2 bases respectively, with 17 bases between them. Germline V gene sequence: CDR1 SEHNR, CDR2 FQNEAQ (reference sequence). The CDR3 loop spans 17 amino acids.

The J gene is TRBJ1-4, the V gene TRBV27; 10 positions match TRBD1. This CDR3 spans 14 amino acids. Germline V gene sequence: CDR1 MNHEY, CDR2 SMNVEV (reference sequence). After removal of 6 bases from V and 6 bases from J, the junction contained 4 bases not matched to a gene. The chain's CDR3 is CASSYGTGDEKLFF. CDR3 nucleotides: TGTGCCAGCAGCTATGGGACAGGGGATGAAAAACTGTTTTTT.

DNA for the CDR3: TGTGCCAGCAGTTACCGCGCAGGGGGCCTGTCCGCTTTCTTT. Its protein is CASSYRAGGLSAFF. The genes are TRBV6-5 and TRBJ1-1; 8 bases are shared with TRBD1. J was trimmed by 11 bases and V by 2 bases; bases with no gene match: 10. This CDR3 is built from 14 residues. Germline values: CDR1 MNHEY, CDR2 SVGAGI.